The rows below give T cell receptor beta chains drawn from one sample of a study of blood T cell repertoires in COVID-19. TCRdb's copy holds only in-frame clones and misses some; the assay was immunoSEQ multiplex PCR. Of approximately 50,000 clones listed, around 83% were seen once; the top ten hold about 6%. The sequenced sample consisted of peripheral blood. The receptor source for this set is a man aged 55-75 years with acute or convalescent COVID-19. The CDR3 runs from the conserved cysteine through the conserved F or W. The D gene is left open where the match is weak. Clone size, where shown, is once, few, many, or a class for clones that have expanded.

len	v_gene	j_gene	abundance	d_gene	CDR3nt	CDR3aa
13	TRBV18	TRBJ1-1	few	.	TGTGCCAGCTCACGGATCCGGGGAACTGAAGCTTTCTTT	CASSRIRGTEAFF
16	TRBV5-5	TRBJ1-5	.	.	TGTGCCAGCAGCGCAGTGCAGGGGTCAAGCAATCAGCCCCAGCATTTT	CASSAVQGSSNQPQHF
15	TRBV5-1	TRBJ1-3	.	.	TGCGCCAGCAGCTTGTTCCCGACTTCTGGAAACACCATATATTTT	CASSLFPTSGNTIYF
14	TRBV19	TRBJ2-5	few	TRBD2	TGTGCCAGTAGTCTCGGGACTAGCCCGGAGACCCAGTACTTC	CASSLGTSPETQYF
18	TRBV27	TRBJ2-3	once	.	TGTGCCAGCAGTTTACTCCTGACCAACTACCCTAGCGCAGATACGCAGTATTTT	CASSLLLTNYPSADTQYF
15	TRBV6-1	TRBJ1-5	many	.	TGTGCCAGCAGTGAATGGAGGGTTCCTAATCAGCCCCAGCATTTT	CASSEWRVPNQPQHF
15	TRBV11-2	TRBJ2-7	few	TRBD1	TGTGCCAGCAGCTTAGTTTCAGGGGGCGTTTACGAGCAGTACTTC	CASSLVSGGVYEQYF
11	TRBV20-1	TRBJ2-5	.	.	TGCAGTGCTAGAAGGGGGGAGACCCAGTACTTC	CSARRGETQYF
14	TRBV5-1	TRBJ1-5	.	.	TGCGCCAGCAGCTTGAGTGGGGGAGGTCAGCCCCAGCATTTT	CASSLSGGGQPQHF
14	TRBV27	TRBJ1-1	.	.	TGTGCCAGCAGTGATCTAGGGGGGGGCACTGAAGCTTTCTTT	CASSDLGGGTEAFF
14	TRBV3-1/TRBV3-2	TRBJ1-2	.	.	TGTGCCAGCAGCCAAGCTTACAGGTTAGCAGGCTACACCTTC	CASSQAYRLAGYTF
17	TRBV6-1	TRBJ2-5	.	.	TGTGCCAGCAGTGAAAACGCCCCTCAGAATTTACAAGAGACCCAGTACTTC	CASSENAPQNLQETQYF
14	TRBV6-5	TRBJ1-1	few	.	TGTGCCAGCAGTCAGAGGACACGGAACACTGAAGCTTTCTTT	CASSQRTRNTEAFF
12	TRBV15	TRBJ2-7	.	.	TGTGCCACCAGCAGAGACTTCTACGAGCAGTACTTC	CATSRDFYEQYF
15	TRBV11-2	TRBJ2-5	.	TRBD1	TGTGCCAGCAGTTCCGGACAGGGAAAGAGGGAGACCCAGTACTTC	CASSSGQGKRETQYF
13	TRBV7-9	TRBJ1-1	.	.	TGTGCCAGCGAACTAGGCCCGAACACTGAAGCTTTCTTT	CASELGPNTEAFF
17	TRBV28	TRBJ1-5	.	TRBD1	TGTGCCAGCAGTCCCGGGACAGGCCTCAATAGCAATCAGCCCCAGCATTTT	CASSPGTGLNSNQPQHF
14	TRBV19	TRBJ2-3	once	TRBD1	TGTGCCAGTAGTCGACAGGGGGTTACAGATACGCAGTATTTT	CASSRQGVTDTQYF
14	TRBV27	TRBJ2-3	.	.	TGTGCCAGCAGTTTATCGGACAGTTCAGATACGCAGTATTTT	CASSLSDSSDTQYF
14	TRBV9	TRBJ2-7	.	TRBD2	TGTGCCAGCAGCGTTTCCAGCGGGGCCTACGAGCAGTACTTC	CASSVSSGAYEQYF
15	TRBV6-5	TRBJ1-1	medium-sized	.	TGTGCCAGCAGTTACTCGGCCAGGGGGAACACTGAAGCTTTCTTT	CASSYSARGNTEAFF
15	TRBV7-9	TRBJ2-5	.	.	TGTGCCAGCAGGGGGATGGGGGGAGTTGAAGAGACCCAGTACTTC	CASRGMGGVEETQYF
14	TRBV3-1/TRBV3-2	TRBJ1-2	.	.	TGTGCCAGCAGCCGTGGGGAGCCCTTTACGGGCTACACCTTC	CASSRGEPFTGYTF
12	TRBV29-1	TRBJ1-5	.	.	TGCAGCGTTGGCCAGGTGAGCGGGCCCCAGCATTTT	CSVGQVSGPQHF
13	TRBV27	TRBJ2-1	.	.	TGTGCCAGCAGACTAGCCTACTACAATGAGCAGTTCTTC	CASRLAYYNEQFF
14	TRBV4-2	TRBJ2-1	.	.	TGTGCCAGCAGCCAAGATCGGTTGTTAGCGGAGCAGTTCTTC	CASSQDRLLAEQFF
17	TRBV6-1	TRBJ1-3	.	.	TGTGCCAGCAGTGAACGGCGGGGGGCTAGCTCTGGAAACACCATATATTTT	CASSERRGASSGNTIYF
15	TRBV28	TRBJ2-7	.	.	TGTGCCAGCAGCCGCACGTGGCAGGCCCCCTACGAGCAGTACTTC	CASSRTWQAPYEQYF
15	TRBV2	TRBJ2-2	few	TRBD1	TGTGCCAGCAGTGAAGTGGGACAGGGAACCGGGGAGCTGTTTTTT	CASSEVGQGTGELFF
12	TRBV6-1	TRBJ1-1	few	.	TGTGCCAGCAGTGAAGGGAGGCTCAGACCTTTCTTT	CASSEGRLRPFF
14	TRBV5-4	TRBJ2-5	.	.	TGTGCCAGCCAACCCGGACAGTTCCAAGAGACCCAGTACTTC	CASQPGQFQETQYF
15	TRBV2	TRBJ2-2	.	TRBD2	TGTGCCAGCAGGCCACTAGCGGGACGCACCGGGGAGCTGTTTTTT	CASRPLAGRTGELFF
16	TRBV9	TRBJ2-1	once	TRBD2	TGTGCCAGCAGCGTAGAGGGACTAGGCGGCTACAATGAGCAGTTCTTC	CASSVEGLGGYNEQFF
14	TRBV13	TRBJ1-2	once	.	TGTGCCAGCAGCTTACTACAGACCCCCTATGGCTACACCTTC	CASSLLQTPYGYTF
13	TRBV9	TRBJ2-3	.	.	TGTGCCAGCAGCGAGACTAGCACAGATACGCAGTATTTT	CASSETSTDTQYF
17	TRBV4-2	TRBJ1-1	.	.	TGTGCCAGCAGCCCATACTTCGACAGGCGGTTGGACACTGAAGCTTTCTTT	CASSPYFDRRLDTEAFF
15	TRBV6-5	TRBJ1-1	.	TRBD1	TGTGCCAGCAGTCGACAGGGGGCCCTGAACACTGAAGCTTTCTTT	CASSRQGALNTEAFF
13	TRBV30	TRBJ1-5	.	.	TGTGCCTGGGGGGGGCAGGGGCCAGCGTCCCAGCATTTT	CAWGGQGPASQHF
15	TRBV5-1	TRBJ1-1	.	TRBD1	TGCGCCAGCAGCTCAACGGGACAGGGGGCCACTGAAGCTTTCTTT	CASSSTGQGATEAFF
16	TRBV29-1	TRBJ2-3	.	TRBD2	TGCAGCGTTGAAGATCTACTAGCGGGAGGGCAAGATACGCAGTATTTT	CSVEDLLAGGQDTQYF
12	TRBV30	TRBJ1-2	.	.	TGTGCCTGGAGTGTAGACGGAGATGGCTACACCTTC	CAWSVDGDGYTF
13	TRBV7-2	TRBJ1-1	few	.	TGTGCCAGCAGACAGACACCGAACACTGAAGCTTTCTTT	CASRQTPNTEAFF
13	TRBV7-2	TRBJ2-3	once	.	TGTGCCAGCAGCTTACCCTTGACAGATACGCAGTATTTT	CASSLPLTDTQYF
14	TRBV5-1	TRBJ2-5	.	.	TGCGCCAGCAGCTTTCAGGGGCCACAAGAGACCCAGTACTTC	CASSFQGPQETQYF
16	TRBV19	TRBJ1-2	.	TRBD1	TGTGCCAGTAGTAGGTACACAGGGGATCCTAACTATGGCTACACCTTC	CASSRYTGDPNYGYTF
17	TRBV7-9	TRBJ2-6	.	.	TGTGCCAGCAGCTCTGTGGGGGGACCCACCGGGGCCAACGTCCTGACTTTC	CASSSVGGPTGANVLTF
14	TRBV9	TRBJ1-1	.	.	TGTGCCAGCACCCCGACACCCCAGAGCACTGAAGCTTTCTTT	CASTPTPQSTEAFF
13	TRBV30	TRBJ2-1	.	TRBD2	TGTGCCTGGAGAGCGGGAGTAGTTTATGAGCAGTTCTTC	CAWRAGVVYEQFF
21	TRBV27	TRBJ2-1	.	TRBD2	TGTGCCAGCAGTCCATCCACCCTAGCGGGAGGGGGATACAGCTCCTACAATGAGCAGTTCTTC	CASSPSTLAGGGYSSYNEQFF
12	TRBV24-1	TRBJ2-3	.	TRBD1	TGTGCCACAGGGACAGACTTAGATACGCAGTATTTT	CATGTDLDTQYF
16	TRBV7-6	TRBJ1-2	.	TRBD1	TGTGCCAGCAGCCCGACCGGGACAGGGTTGGGCTATGGCTACACCTTC	CASSPTGTGLGYGYTF
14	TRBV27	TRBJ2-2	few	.	TGTGCCAGCCGCAACCACCGGGAGACCGGGGAGCTGTTTTTT	CASRNHRETGELFF
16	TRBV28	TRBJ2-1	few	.	TGTGCCAGCAGCCAAAGAAGGAGCGGAGCCTACAATGAGCAGTTCTTC	CASSQRRSGAYNEQFF